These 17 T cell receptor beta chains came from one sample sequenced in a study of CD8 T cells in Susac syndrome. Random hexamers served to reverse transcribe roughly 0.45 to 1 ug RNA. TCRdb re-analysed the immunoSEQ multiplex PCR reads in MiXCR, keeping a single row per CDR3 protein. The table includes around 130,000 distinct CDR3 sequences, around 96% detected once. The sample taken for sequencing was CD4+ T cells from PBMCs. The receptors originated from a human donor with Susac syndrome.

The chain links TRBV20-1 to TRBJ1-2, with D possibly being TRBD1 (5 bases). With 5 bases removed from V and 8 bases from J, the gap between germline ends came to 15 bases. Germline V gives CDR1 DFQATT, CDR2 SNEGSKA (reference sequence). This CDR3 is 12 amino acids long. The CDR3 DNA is TGCAGTGCTCGGGGAGGAGAGGGGGGCTACACCTTC. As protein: CSARGGEGGYTF.

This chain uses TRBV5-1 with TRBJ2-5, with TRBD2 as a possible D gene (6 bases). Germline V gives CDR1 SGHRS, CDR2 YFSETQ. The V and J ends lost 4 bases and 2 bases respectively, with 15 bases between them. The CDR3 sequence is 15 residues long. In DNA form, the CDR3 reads TGCGCCAGCAGCGGCGTCGGGACTTTTCAAGAGACCCAGTACTTC. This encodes CASSGVGTFQETQYF. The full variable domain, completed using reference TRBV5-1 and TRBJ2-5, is KAGVTQTPRYLIKTRGQQVTLSCSPISGHRSVSWYQQTPGQGLQFLFEYFSETQRNKGNFPGRFSGRQFSNSRSEMNVSTLELGDSALYLCASSGVGTFQETQYFGPGTRLLVL.

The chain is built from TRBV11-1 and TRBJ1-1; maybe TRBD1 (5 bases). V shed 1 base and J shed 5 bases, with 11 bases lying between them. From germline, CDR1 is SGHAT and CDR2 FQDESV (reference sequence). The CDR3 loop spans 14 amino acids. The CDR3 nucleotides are TGTGCCAGCAGCTTAGAAGGGAGGGGAACTGAAGCTTTCTTT. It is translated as CASSLEGRGTEAFF.

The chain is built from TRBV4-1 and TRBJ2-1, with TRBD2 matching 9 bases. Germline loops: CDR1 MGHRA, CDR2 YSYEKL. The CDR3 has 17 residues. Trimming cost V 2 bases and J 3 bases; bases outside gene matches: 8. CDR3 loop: CASSQPNRLAVYNEQFF. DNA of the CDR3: TGCGCCAGCAGCCAACCCAATCGACTAGCGGTCTACAATGAGCAGTTCTTC.

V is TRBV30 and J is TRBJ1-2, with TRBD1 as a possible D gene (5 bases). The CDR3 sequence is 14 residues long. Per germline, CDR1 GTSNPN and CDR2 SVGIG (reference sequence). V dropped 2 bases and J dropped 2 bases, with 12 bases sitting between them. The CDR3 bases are TGTGCCTGGAGTTGGGGGTCAGAAAACTATGGCTACACCTTC. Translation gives CAWSWGSENYGYTF. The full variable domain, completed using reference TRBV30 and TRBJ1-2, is SQTIHQWPATLVQPVGSPLSLECTVEGTSNPNLYWYRQAAGRGLQLLFYSVGIGQISSEVPQNLSASRPQDRQFILSSKKLLLSDSGFYLCAWSWGSENYGYTFGSGTRLTVV.

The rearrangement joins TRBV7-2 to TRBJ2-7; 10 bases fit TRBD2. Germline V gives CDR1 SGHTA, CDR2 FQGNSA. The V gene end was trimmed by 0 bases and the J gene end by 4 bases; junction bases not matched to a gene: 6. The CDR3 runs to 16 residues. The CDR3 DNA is TGTGCCAGCAGCTTAGCGGGAGCGGGAGGGCCGTACGAGCAGTACTTC. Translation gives CASSLAGAGGPYEQYF.

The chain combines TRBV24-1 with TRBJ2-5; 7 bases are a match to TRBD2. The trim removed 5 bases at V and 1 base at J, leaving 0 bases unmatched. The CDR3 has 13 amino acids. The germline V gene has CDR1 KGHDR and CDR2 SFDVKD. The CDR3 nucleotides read TGTGCCACCAGTGTAGCGGGCCAAGAGACCCAGTACTTC. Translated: CATSVAGQETQYF.

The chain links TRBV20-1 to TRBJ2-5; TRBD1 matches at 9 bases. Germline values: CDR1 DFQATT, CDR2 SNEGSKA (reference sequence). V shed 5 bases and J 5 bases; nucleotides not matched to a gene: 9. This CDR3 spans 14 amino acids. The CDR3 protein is CSAAGTGNEETQYF. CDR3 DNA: TGCAGTGCTGCCGGGACAGGGAATGAGGAGACCCAGTACTTC.

CDR3 nucleotides: TGTGCCAGCAGCGGTAGCGGGAGAGGGTTCCAAGAGACCCAGTACTTC. This gives the protein CASSGSGRGFQETQYF. V and J are TRBV11-2 and TRBJ2-5; 9 bases agree with TRBD2. Germline CDR1 and CDR2: SGHAT and FQNNGV. The CDR3 is made up of 16 amino acids. The ends lost 5 bases at V and 1 base at J; junction bases unmatched: 8.

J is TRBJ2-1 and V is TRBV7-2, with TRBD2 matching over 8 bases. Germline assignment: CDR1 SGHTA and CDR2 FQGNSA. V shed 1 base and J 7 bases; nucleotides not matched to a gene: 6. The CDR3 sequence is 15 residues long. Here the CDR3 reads CASSLEAGEMNEQFF. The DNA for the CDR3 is TGTGCCAGCAGCTTAGAAGCGGGAGAAATGAATGAGCAGTTCTTC.

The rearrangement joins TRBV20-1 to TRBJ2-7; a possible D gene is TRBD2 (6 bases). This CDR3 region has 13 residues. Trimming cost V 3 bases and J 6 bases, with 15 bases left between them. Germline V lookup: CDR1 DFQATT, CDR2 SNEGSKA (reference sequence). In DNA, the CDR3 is TGCAGTGCTAGTTACGGGAGAGATTCCGAGCAGTACTTC. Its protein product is CSASYGRDSEQYF.

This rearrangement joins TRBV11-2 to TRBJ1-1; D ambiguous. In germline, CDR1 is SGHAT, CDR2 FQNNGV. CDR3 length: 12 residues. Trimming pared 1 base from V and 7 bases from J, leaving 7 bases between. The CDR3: CASSLVNLEAFF. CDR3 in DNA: TGTGCCAGCAGCTTAGTTAACCTTGAAGCTTTCTTT. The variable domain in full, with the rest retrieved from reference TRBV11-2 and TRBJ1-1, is EAGVAQSPRYKIIEKRQSVAFWCNPISGHATLYWYQQILGQGPKLLIQFQNNGVVDDSQLPKDRFSAERLKGVDSTLKIQPAKLEDSAVYLCASSLVNLEAFFGQGTRLTVV.

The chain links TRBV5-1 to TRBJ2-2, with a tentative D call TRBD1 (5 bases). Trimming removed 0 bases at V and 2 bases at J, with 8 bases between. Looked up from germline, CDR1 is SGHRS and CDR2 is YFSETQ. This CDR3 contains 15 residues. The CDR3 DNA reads TGCGCCAGCAGCTTGGAGGGGTTTAACACCGGGGAGCTGTTTTTT. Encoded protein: CASSLEGFNTGELFF.

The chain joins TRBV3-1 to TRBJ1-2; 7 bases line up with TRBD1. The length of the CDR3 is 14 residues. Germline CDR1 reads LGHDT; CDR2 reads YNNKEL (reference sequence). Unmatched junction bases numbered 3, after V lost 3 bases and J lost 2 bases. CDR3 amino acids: CASSQLTGNYGYTF. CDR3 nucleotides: TGTGCCAGCAGCCAGTTGACAGGGAACTATGGCTACACCTTC.

This CDR3 reads CASSQAVKGAHPKNIQYF. In DNA form, the CDR3 reads TGTGCCAGCAGCCAAGCGGTTAAGGGGGCGCACCCCAAAAACATTCAGTACTTC. This chain joins TRBV14 and TRBJ2-4; 7 bases agree with TRBD1. Trimming at V came to 1 base and at J to 2 bases, leaving 11 bases not matched to a gene. Germline lookup yields CDR1 SGHDN and CDR2 FVKESK. CDR3 length: 18 residues.

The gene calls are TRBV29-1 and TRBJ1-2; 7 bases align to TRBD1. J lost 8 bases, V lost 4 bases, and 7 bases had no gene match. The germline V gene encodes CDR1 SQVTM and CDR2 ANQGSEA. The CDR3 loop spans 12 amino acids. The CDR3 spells CSVGRDRGGYTF. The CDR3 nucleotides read TGCAGCGTTGGGCGGGACAGAGGGGGCTACACCTTC.

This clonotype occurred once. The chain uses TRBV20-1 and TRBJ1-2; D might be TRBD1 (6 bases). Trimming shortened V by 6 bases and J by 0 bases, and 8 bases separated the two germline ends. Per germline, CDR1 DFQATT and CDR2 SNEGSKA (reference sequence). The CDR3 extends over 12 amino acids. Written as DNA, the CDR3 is TGCAGTGCAAGGACAGCTAACTATGGCTACACCTTC. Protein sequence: CSARTANYGYTF.